Listed here are 10 T cell receptor beta chains from one sample, sequenced in a study of CD4+ T cells in melanoma. Produced via immunoSEQ multiplex PCR; TCRdb's table is partial and in-frame only. The data hold 52,000 or so clones, with about 70% observed a single time. What was sequenced was tumor tissue. These receptor sequences come from a human donor with melanoma.

The sample holds a few counts of this clone. This chain uses TRBV6-6 with TRBJ1-2; D is unresolved. V dropped 7 bases and J dropped 8 bases, with 14 bases sitting between them. The CDR3 spans 12 residues. Germline V gene lookup returns CDR1 MNHNY and CDR2 SVGAGI (reference sequence). Here the CDR3 reads CASTPGKVGYTF. CDR3 bases: TGTGCCAGCACCCCTGGGAAGGTGGGCTACACCTTC.

This chain uses TRBV7-2 with TRBJ2-1, with 7 bases fitting TRBD2. Germline V gene lookup returns CDR1 SGHTA and CDR2 FQGNSA. Trimming at V came to 0 bases and at J to 4 bases, leaving 0 bases not matched to a gene. This CDR3 is built from 14 residues. For the CDR3, the DNA is TGTGCCAGCAGCTTAGCGGGGGGGTACAATGAGCAGTTCTTC. This translates into CASSLAGGYNEQFF. The full variable domain, in which reference TRBV7-2 and TRBJ2-1 provide the parts outside the CDR3, is GAGVSQSPSNKVTEKGKDVELRCDPISGHTALYWYRQSLGQGLEFLIYFQGNSAPDKSGLPSDRFSAERTGGSVSTLTIQRTQQEDSAVYLCASSLAGGYNEQFFGPGTRLTVL.

The genes are TRBV15 and TRBJ2-1, with TRBD2 matching 7 bases. Germline values: CDR1 LNHNV, CDR2 YYDKDF (reference sequence). This CDR3 has 16 amino acids. J lost 0 bases, V lost 0 bases, and 2 bases had no gene match. The CDR3 nucleotides read TGTGCCACCAGCAGAGAAACGGGGGGCTCCTACAATGAGCAGTTCTTC. This sequence encodes CATSRETGGSYNEQFF.

The chain has TRBV7-6 and TRBJ2-3; 13 nucleotides agree with TRBD2. The CDR3 consists of 16 residues. Germline V gene data show CDR1 as SGHVS and CDR2 as FNYEAQ. Trimming cost V 5 bases and J 2 bases; bases outside gene matches: 4. CDR3 residues: CASSPGLAGLTDTQYF. In DNA form, the CDR3 reads TGTGCCAGCAGCCCGGGACTAGCGGGGCTCACAGATACGCAGTATTTT.

The chain carries TRBV5-8 and TRBJ2-1; TRBD1 aligns across 7 bases. The CDR3 covers 14 residues. The germline V gene encodes CDR1 SGHTS and CDR2 YDEGEE. Losses at the gene ends were 1 base for V and 7 bases for J; bases not matched to a gene: 5. CDR3 DNA sequence: TGTGCCAGCAGCTTGTTGACAGGGTGGAATGAGCAGTTCTTC. Protein product: CASSLLTGWNEQFF. The whole variable domain, remainder taken from reference TRBV5-8 and TRBJ2-1, is EAGVTQSPTHLIKTRGQQATLRCSPISGHTSVYWYQQALGLGLQFLLWYDEGEERNRGNFPPRFSGRQFPNYSSELNVNALELEDSALYLCASSLLTGWNEQFFGPGTRLTVL.

This chain links TRBV27 with TRBJ2-7; TRBD1 matches at 12 bases. This CDR3 is 17 amino acids long. The germline V gene has CDR1 MNHEY and CDR2 SMNVEV (reference sequence). V shed 7 bases, J shed 3 bases, and the junction held 13 bases outside the gene matches. CDR3 region: CASTLGGTGGHLYEQYF. DNA for the CDR3: TGTGCCAGCACCCTTGGGGGGACAGGGGGCCACCTCTACGAGCAGTACTTC.

There are a few counts of this clone. The chain recombines TRBV2 with TRBJ2-7; D unresolved. This CDR3 is built from 10 residues. Trimming removed 7 bases from V and 6 bases from J, with 7 bases in between. Germline loops: CDR1 SNHLY, CDR2 FYNNEI. This CDR3 is CASINIEQYF. The CDR3 DNA follows: TGTGCCAGCATAAATATCGAGCAGTACTTC.

The genes are TRBV15 and TRBJ2-1; TRBD1 agrees at 9 bases. Germline-derived CDR1 and CDR2 are LNHNV and YYDKDF (reference sequence). The CDR3 runs to 15 residues. J lost 7 bases, V lost 1 base, and 5 bases had no gene match. The CDR3 protein is CATSRVTGGKNEQFF. In DNA, the CDR3 is TGTGCCACCAGCAGAGTAACAGGGGGCAAGAATGAGCAGTTCTTC.

V gene TRBV5-1 combines with J gene TRBJ2-1, with D maybe TRBD2 (7 bases). CDR3 length: 17 amino acids. The germline gives CDR1 SGHRS, CDR2 YFSETQ. Trimming shortened V by 1 base and J by 3 bases, and 17 bases separated the two germline ends. The chain's CDR3 is CASSLRGGRFSYNEQFF. CDR3 DNA sequence: TGCGCCAGCAGCTTGAGGGGGGGCAGGTTTAGCTACAATGAGCAGTTCTTC. Complete variable domain (other parts from reference TRBV5-1 and TRBJ2-1): KAGVTQTPRYLIKTRGQQVTLSCSPISGHRSVSWYQQTPGQGLQFLFEYFSETQRNKGNFPGRFSGRQFSNSRSEMNVSTLELGDSALYLCASSLRGGRFSYNEQFFGPGTRLTVL.

The V call is TRBV7-9, the J call TRBJ1-1; D is possibly TRBD1 (6 bases). The CDR3 runs 14 residues. CDR1 SEHNR and CDR2 FQNEAQ come from the germline V gene (reference sequence). V lost 3 bases and J 1 base, leaving 9 bases between the germline ends. This CDR3 is CASSFGQSNTEAFF. The CDR3 DNA reads as TGTGCCAGCAGCTTCGGACAGTCGAACACTGAAGCTTTCTTT.